Following are 32 T cell receptor beta chains from one sample sequenced in a study of blood T cells in healthy people across ages. Primers used in a second PCR of roughly 6 to 11 cycles were a sample-barcoded 5' primer and a J-beta primer mix. A single record per CDR3 protein comes from TCRdb applying MiXCR to the 5' RACE reads. The sample has more than 800,000 distinct CDR3 sequences; around 45% are singletons. The sample comprised blood. The receptors stem from a woman aged 60-70 years in good health.

As for this clonotype: A read error may account for a junction end that differs from germline. This chain joins TRBV7-2 and TRBJ2-5; 9 nucleotides agree with TRBD2. The J call may be incorrect, as the DNA end agrees better with TRBJ2-1. Germline CDR1 SGHTA, CDR2 FQGNSA. CDR3 length equals 14 residues. The CDR3 spells CASSLLAGDKEQFF. DNA for the CDR3: TGTGCCAGCAGCCTACTAGCGGGTGACAAGGAGCAGTTCTTC.

This clonotype was counted a few times. This chain connects TRBV29-1 to TRBJ1-2, with 7 bases that match TRBD1. Germline-derived CDR1 and CDR2 are SQVTM and ANQGSEA. V shed 3 bases, J shed 4 bases, and the junction held 5 bases outside the gene matches. The CDR3 totals 13 residues. The CDR3 loop reads CSVEEGQSYGYTF. CDR3 DNA sequence: TGCAGCGTTGAGGAGGGACAGAGCTATGGCTACACCTTC.

The table lists this clonotype with a few counts. CDR3 sequence reads: CSARGLIQETQYF. For the CDR3, the DNA is TGCAGTGCTAGAGGACTAATTCAAGAGACCCAGTACTTC. V is TRBV20-1 and J is TRBJ2-5, with D possibly matching TRBD2 (5 bases). Trimming took 1 base from V and 2 from J, leaving 8 bases between them. The CDR3 has 13 amino acids. Germline-derived CDR1 and CDR2 are DFQATT and SNEGSKA (reference sequence).

The V gene is TRBV6-6, the J gene TRBJ1-2, with D possibly being TRBD1 (6 bases). This CDR3 has 15 residues. The germline CDR1 and CDR2 sequences are MNHNY and SVGAGI (reference sequence). V lost 5 bases to trimming and J lost 3 bases, with 16 bases between them. Here the CDR3 DNA reads TGTGCCAGCAGTCACCGAGGGGGTTCGGACTATGGCTACACCTTC. Its translation is CASSHRGGSDYGYTF.

This clonotype was seen only once. V is TRBV6-1 and J is TRBJ1-5, with TRBD1 as a possible D gene (5 bases). Germline assignment: CDR1 MNHNS and CDR2 SASEGT. CDR3 size: 14 residues. Trimming took 6 bases from V and 4 from J, leaving 13 bases between them. The CDR3 loop is CASRQWGGNQPQHF. DNA of the CDR3: TGTGCCAGCAGGCAATGGGGGGGGAATCAGCCCCAGCATTTT.

V gene TRBV10-3 combines with J gene TRBJ1-4; tentative D call: TRBD1 (5 bases). The V and J ends lost 6 bases and 4 bases respectively, with 9 bases between them. The CDR3 has 13 residues. Germline CDR1 and CDR2: ENHRY and SYGVKD. CDR3 bases: TGTGCCATCAGCCGGGACGGTAATGAAAAACTGTTTTTT. Translation: CAISRDGNEKLFF.

The V and J genes are TRBV20-1 and TRBJ1-4, with D possibly matching TRBD1 (5 bases). The ends were cut back, 0 bases at V and 5 bases at J, with 13 bases in the middle. This CDR3 spans 15 amino acids. In germline, CDR1 is DFQATT, CDR2 SNEGSKA (reference sequence). This CDR3 reads CSARDPWGENEKLFF. CDR3 in DNA: TGCAGTGCTAGAGATCCTTGGGGGGAGAATGAAAAACTGTTTTTT.

The gene calls are TRBV2 and TRBJ1-1; tentative D call: TRBD1 (6 bases). This CDR3 contains 13 residues. Germline CDR1 SNHLY, CDR2 FYNNEI. CDR3 sequence: CDNRAGMNTEAFF. The CDR3 nucleotides read TGTGACAACAGGGCGGGCATGAACACTGAAGCTTTCTTT.

This clonotype came up once. This chain links TRBV10-3 with TRBJ1-1, with a possible D match to TRBD1 (5 bases). The germline V and J ends were trimmed by 6 bases and 3 bases, with 14 bases remaining between them. CDR3 length equals 14 residues. Per germline, CDR1 ENHRY and CDR2 SYGVKD. The CDR3 sequence: CAISRLRGDTEAFF. Here the CDR3 DNA reads TGTGCCATCAGCCGACTGAGGGGAGACACTGAAGCTTTCTTT.

This clonotype occurred once. The V gene is TRBV12-3 or TRBV12-4, the J gene TRBJ1-5; D possibly corresponds to TRBD1 (6 bases). Trimming pared 0 bases from V and 3 bases from J, leaving 24 bases between. This CDR3 is 20 amino acids long. CDR3 in amino acids: CASSLADPTRMDSVNQPQHF. CDR3 in DNA: TGTGCCAGCAGTTTAGCGGACCCCACCCGCATGGACAGCGTCAATCAGCCCCAGCATTTT.

The gene calls are TRBV5-1 and TRBJ2-2; D might be TRBD2 (6 bases). V was clipped by 4 bases and J by 7 bases, with 17 bases between them. The length of the CDR3 is 15 residues. CDR1 and CDR2 (germline): SGHRS, YFSETQ. CDR3 region: CASSPLPSVGGELFF. As DNA, the CDR3 is TGCGCCAGCAGCCCCCTCCCTAGCGTGGGCGGGGAGCTGTTTTTT.

The chain links TRBV7-9 to TRBJ2-4, with TRBD1 matching over 7 bases. Germline values: CDR1 SEHNR, CDR2 FQNEAQ (reference sequence). This CDR3 contains 16 residues. Unmatched junction bases numbered 10, after V lost 5 bases and J lost 3 bases. This chain's CDR3 is CASSPPQGQNKNIQYF. The DNA for the CDR3 is TGTGCCAGCAGCCCACCCCAGGGACAGAACAAAAACATTCAGTACTTC.

In the case of this clonotype: One base away lies a much larger clone, so this may be a sequencing read error. The gene calls are TRBV27 and TRBJ2-7; 7 bases are shared with TRBD1. The CDR3 is made up of 13 amino acids. Per the germline V gene, CDR1 is MNHEY and CDR2 is SMNVEV (reference sequence). Trimming cost V 5 bases and J 2 bases; bases outside gene matches: 3. CDR3 amino acids: CASSIGQAYEQYF. CDR3 bases: TGTGCCAGCAGTATTGGACAGGCCTACGAGCAGTACTTC.

This clonotype turned up a few times. The chain has TRBV6-1 and TRBJ1-5; D might be TRBD1 (5 bases). The CDR3 sequence is 16 residues long. V dropped 7 bases and J dropped 4 bases, with 20 bases sitting between them. The germline V gene encodes CDR1 MNHNS and CDR2 SASEGT. CDR3 amino acids: CASTTLPVAGNQPQHF. DNA of the CDR3: TGTGCCAGCACCACGCTTCCCGTGGCAGGGAATCAGCCCCAGCATTTT.

The chain links TRBV7-9 to TRBJ2-7; D is uncertain. This CDR3 is 12 amino acids long. The V gene lost 7 bases and the J gene lost 6 bases, with 13 bases spanning the gap. Germline V gene data show CDR1 as SEHNR and CDR2 as FQNEAQ (reference sequence). The CDR3 nucleotides are TGTGCCAGCACCCCACCGTTGGGCGAGCAGTACTTC. Translated: CASTPPLGEQYF.

This clonotype has only a few counts. This chain connects TRBV5-1 to TRBJ2-7, with D perhaps matching TRBD2 (5 bases). Trimming pared 4 bases from V and 0 bases from J, leaving 14 bases between. Germline V gene lookup returns CDR1 SGHRS and CDR2 YFSETQ. CDR3 length equals 15 residues. The CDR3: CASSPPTGSSYEQYF. DNA of the CDR3: TGCGCCAGCAGCCCCCCAACGGGAAGCTCCTACGAGCAGTACTTC.

This clonotype was recorded a few times. V and J are TRBV21-1 and TRBJ2-1; TRBD2, as called in the table, went unchecked against the DNA. TRBV21-1 corresponds to a pseudogene. CDR3 length equals 14 residues. CDR3 residues: CASRSSGRDNEQFF. The CDR3 coding sequence is TGTGCCAGCAGATCCAGCGGGAGAGACAATGAGCAGTTCTTC.

This clonotype has only a few counts. The rearrangement links TRBV6-2 or TRBV6-3 to TRBJ1-5, with D hard to call. The CDR3 totals 17 residues. Per germline, CDR1 MNHEY and CDR2 SVGEGT. Trimming stripped 0 bases from V and 2 bases from J, with 14 bases between. The CDR3 region has the DNA TGTGCCAGCAGTTACTCGGGCCCCCTTGGGGGCAATCAGCCCCAGCATTTT. Its protein is CASSYSGPLGGNQPQHF.

This clonotype was counted only a few times. The chain couples TRBV10-3 to TRBJ2-1, with D possibly being TRBD2 (6 bases). The CDR3 length is 17 residues. Germline CDR1 ENHRY, CDR2 SYGVKD. V was trimmed by 4 bases and J by 0 bases, leaving 16 bases between them. CDR3 DNA: TGTGCCATCAGTGGGCGCTTAGCGGAGAGCTCCTACAATGAGCAGTTCTTC. This translates into CAISGRLAESSYNEQFF.

There are a few counts of this clonotype. The gene calls are TRBV5-8 and TRBJ1-1; 9 bases agree with TRBD1. In germline, CDR1 is SGHTS, CDR2 YDEGEE. The CDR3 length is 16 residues. The V gene end was trimmed by 6 bases and the J gene end by 4 bases; junction bases not matched to a gene: 13. This CDR3 is CASTLTGTGLGTEAFF. In DNA, the CDR3 is TGTGCCAGCACCCTGACGGGGACAGGGTTGGGCACTGAAGCTTTCTTT.

This clonotype has only a few counts. The chain joins TRBV29-1 to TRBJ2-1, with a tentative D call TRBD1 (5 bases). Germline V CDR1 and CDR2: SQVTM, ANQGSEA. The CDR3 is 15 residues long. V was pared by 7 bases and J by 4 bases, with 20 bases between. This CDR3 reads CSGQGSQGRYNEQFF. In DNA form, the CDR3 reads TGCAGCGGCCAAGGTTCTCAGGGAAGGTACAATGAGCAGTTCTTC.

This chain joins TRBV19 and TRBJ2-5; TRBD2 matches at 13 bases. This CDR3 is 16 amino acids long. Trimming removed 3 bases from V and 1 base from J; junction bases left unmatched: 2. Germline V CDR1 and CDR2: LNHDA, SQIVND (reference sequence). CDR3 coding DNA: TGTGCCAGTAGTATCGGGACTAGCGGGGTCCAAGAGACCCAGTACTTC. Translation: CASSIGTSGVQETQYF. The full variable domain, its missing parts supplied by reference TRBV19 and TRBJ2-5, is DGGITQSPKYLFRKEGQNVTLSCEQNLNHDAMYWYRQDPGQGLRLIYYSQIVNDFQKGDIAEGYSVSREKKESFPLTVTSAQKNPTAFYLCASSIGTSGVQETQYFGPGTRLLVL.

This clonotype showed up just a few times. The gene calls are TRBV7-9 and TRBJ2-1; no clear D. Trimming stripped 7 bases from V and 8 bases from J, with 21 bases between. There are 15 residues in the CDR3. Germline CDR1 and CDR2: SEHNR and FQNEAQ (reference sequence). CDR3 region: CASTKRALGLDEQFF. DNA for the CDR3: TGTGCCAGCACCAAAAGGGCTCTTGGTCTGGATGAGCAGTTCTTC.

V gene TRBV5-1 combines with J gene TRBJ2-1; D is ambiguous. Germline lookup yields CDR1 SGHRS and CDR2 YFSETQ. V was shortened by 0 bases and J by 4 bases, with 11 bases between the two germline ends. The CDR3 runs to 15 residues. The CDR3 protein is CASSLGRYQYNEQFF. The DNA of the CDR3 is TGCGCCAGCAGCTTGGGAAGGTACCAATACAATGAGCAGTTCTTC.

V gene TRBV3-1 combines with J gene TRBJ2-4; 9 nucleotides line up with TRBD1. The J call may be mistaken, given a closer DNA end match to TRBJ2-7. The CDR3 is 15 amino acids. Germline assignment: CDR1 LGHDT and CDR2 YNNKEL (reference sequence). The CDR3 sequence is CASSQEPDRGYEQYF. The CDR3 DNA reads TGTGCCAGCAGCCAAGAACCGGACAGGGGCTACGAGCAGTACTTC.

The genes are TRBV6-1 and TRBJ2-1, with TRBD1 matching over 7 bases. CDR3 length equals 16 residues. Germline CDR1 is MNHNS and CDR2 is SASEGT. Trimming cost V 1 base and J 9 bases; bases outside gene matches: 12. The CDR3 loop reads CASSEEGADRVGEQFF. The CDR3 region has the DNA TGTGCCAGCAGTGAAGAGGGGGCCGACAGGGTTGGTGAGCAGTTCTTC.

The CDR3 spells CSAMARSYEQYF. CDR3 in DNA: TGCAGTGCTATGGCTAGATCGTATGAGCAGTACTTC. The rearrangement links TRBV20-1 to TRBJ2-7; no clear D. The length of the CDR3 is 12 residues. V was shortened by 4 bases and J by 7 bases, with 14 bases between the two germline ends. CDR1 is DFQATT and CDR2 is SNEGSKA in the germline V gene (reference sequence).

This clonotype came up a few times. V is TRBV27 and J is TRBJ2-7, with 7 bases aligning to TRBD2. The trim removed 0 bases at V and 6 bases at J, leaving 8 bases unmatched. The CDR3 has 15 residues. The germline CDR1 and CDR2 sequences are MNHEY and SMNVEV (reference sequence). The DNA for the CDR3 is TGTGCCAGCAGTTTATCGTTGGCGGGAGCTCCCGAGCAGTACTTC. Protein sequence: CASSLSLAGAPEQYF.

The chain uses TRBV5-1 and TRBJ2-5, with D hard to call. Trimming stripped 2 bases from V and 5 bases from J, with 13 bases between. CDR1 is SGHRS and CDR2 is YFSETQ in the germline V gene. The length of the CDR3 is 14 residues. The CDR3 loop is CASSLGPASETQYF. DNA for the CDR3: TGCGCCAGCAGCTTAGGACCAGCCAGCGAGACCCAGTACTTC.

The rearrangement uses TRBV13 and TRBJ2-3; TRBD2 matches at 7 bases. V shed 3 bases and J 4 bases; nucleotides not matched to a gene: 7. Germline V gives CDR1 PRHDT, CDR2 FYEKMQ (reference sequence). The CDR3 runs 15 residues. CDR3 DNA: TGTGCCAGCAGCTTTATCCGCGGGAGCGCAGATACGCAGTATTTT. Encoded protein: CASSFIRGSADTQYF.

This sequence joins TRBV5-1 and TRBJ2-1; 13 nucleotides align to TRBD2. The CDR3 runs 14 residues. Germline V gene data show CDR1 as SGHRS and CDR2 as YFSETQ. V was clipped by 4 bases and J by 8 bases; unmatched bases: 3. CDR3 nucleotide sequence: TGCGCCAGCAGCACCGGGACTAGCGGGGATGAGCAGTTCTTC. The encoded protein is CASSTGTSGDEQFF.

The chain links TRBV19 to TRBJ2-4; 8 bases align to TRBD2. V shed 6 bases and J 1 base; nucleotides not matched to a gene: 8. Germline V lookup: CDR1 LNHDA, CDR2 SQIVND (reference sequence). This CDR3 has 16 residues. The DNA of the CDR3 is TGTGCCAGTAGCGGGAGGGCCGGGGACGCCAAAAACATTCAGTACTTC. Translating gives CASSGRAGDAKNIQYF.